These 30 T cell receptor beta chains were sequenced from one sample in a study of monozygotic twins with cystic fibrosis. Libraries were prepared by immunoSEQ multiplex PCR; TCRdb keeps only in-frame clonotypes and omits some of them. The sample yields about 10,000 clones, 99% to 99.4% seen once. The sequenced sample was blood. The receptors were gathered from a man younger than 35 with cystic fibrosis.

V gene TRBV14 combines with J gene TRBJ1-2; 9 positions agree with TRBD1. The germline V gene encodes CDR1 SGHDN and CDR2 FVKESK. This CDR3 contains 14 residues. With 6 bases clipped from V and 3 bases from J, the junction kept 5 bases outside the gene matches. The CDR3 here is CASSPGTGHYGYTF. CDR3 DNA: TGTGCCAGCAGTCCCGGGACAGGGCACTATGGCTACACCTTC.

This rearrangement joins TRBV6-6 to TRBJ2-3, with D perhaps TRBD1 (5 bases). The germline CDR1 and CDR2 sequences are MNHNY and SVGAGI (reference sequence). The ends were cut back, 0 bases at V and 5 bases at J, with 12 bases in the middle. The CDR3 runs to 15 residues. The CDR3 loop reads CASSYSGRAGDTQYF. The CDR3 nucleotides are TGTGCCAGCAGTTACTCGGGCAGGGCTGGAGATACGCAGTATTTT.

CDR3 DNA sequence: TGCGCCAGCAGTCCGATAAAGGGGAGCGGGAGGGTTCGTGGGGACGAGACCCAGTACTTC. Its translation is CASSPIKGSGRVRGDETQYF. The V and J genes are TRBV5-1 and TRBJ2-5; TRBD2 matches at 10 bases. J gave up 5 bases and V 5 bases, and 24 bases lay outside the gene matches. There are 20 residues in the CDR3. CDR1 is SGHRS, CDR2 YFSETQ, per germline.

The DNA for the CDR3 is TGCAGCGCTGGACAAAGCAATCAGCCCCAGCATTTT. It codes for CSAGQSNQPQHF. The chain uses TRBV29-1 and TRBJ1-5; perhaps TRBD1 as D (5 bases). CDR1 and CDR2 (germline): SQVTM, ANQGSEA. The CDR3 sequence is 12 residues long. Trimming took off 7 bases at V and 1 base at J, with 8 bases between the two ends.

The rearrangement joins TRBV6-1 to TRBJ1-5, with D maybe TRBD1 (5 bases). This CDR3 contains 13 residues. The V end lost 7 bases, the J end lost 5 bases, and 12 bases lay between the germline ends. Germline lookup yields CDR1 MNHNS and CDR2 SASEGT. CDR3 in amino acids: CASTPREYQPQHF. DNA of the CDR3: TGTGCCAGCACCCCCAGGGAATATCAGCCCCAGCATTTT.

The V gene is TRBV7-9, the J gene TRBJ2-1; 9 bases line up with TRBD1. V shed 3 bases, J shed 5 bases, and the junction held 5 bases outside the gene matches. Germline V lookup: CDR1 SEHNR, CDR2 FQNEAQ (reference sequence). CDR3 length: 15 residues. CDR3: CASSLGQGWDNEQFF. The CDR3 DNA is TGTGCCAGCAGCTTGGGACAGGGTTGGGACAATGAGCAGTTCTTC.

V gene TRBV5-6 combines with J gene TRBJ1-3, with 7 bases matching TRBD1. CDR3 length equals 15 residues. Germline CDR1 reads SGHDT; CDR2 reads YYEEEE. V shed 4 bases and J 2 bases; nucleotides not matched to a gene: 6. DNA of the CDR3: TGTGCCAGCAGCGGAACAGGGGCGGCTGGAAACACCATATATTTT. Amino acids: CASSGTGAAGNTIYF.

The CDR3 region is CASGLGETQYF. For the CDR3, the DNA is TGTGCTAGTGGTTTGGGGGAGACCCAGTACTTC. This chain links TRBV12-5 with TRBJ2-5; D gene ambiguous. Germline CDR1 LGHNT, CDR2 FRNRAP. V was trimmed by 1 base and J by 5 bases, leaving 2 bases between them. CDR3 length equals 11 residues.

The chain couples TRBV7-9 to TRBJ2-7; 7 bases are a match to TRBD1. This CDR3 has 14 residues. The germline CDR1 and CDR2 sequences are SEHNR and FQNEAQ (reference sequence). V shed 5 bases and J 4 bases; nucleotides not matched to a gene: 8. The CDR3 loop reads CASSTGQVHYEQYF. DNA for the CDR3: TGTGCCAGCAGCACCGGACAGGTTCATTACGAGCAGTACTTC.

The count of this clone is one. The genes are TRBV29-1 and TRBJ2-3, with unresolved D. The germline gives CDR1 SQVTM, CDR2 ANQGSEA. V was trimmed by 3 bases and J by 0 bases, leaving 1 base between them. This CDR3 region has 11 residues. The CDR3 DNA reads TGCAGCGTTGATAGCACAGATACGCAGTATTTT. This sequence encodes CSVDSTDTQYF.

In DNA form, the CDR3 reads TGCGCCAGCAGCCAAGTAGAACTAGCGGACACAGATACGCAGTATTTT. Translated: CASSQVELADTDTQYF. The gene calls are TRBV4-1 and TRBJ2-3; 8 bases align to TRBD2. From germline, CDR1 is MGHRA and CDR2 YSYEKL. The CDR3 covers 16 residues. V gave up 1 base and J gave up 2 bases; unmatched junction bases: 5.

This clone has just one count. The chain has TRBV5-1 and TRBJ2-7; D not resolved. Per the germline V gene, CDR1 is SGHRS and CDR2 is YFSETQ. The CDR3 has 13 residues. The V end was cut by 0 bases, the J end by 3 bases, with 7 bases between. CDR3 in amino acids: CASSLGSGYEQYF. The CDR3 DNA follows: TGCGCCAGCAGCTTGGGGTCGGGCTACGAGCAGTACTTC.

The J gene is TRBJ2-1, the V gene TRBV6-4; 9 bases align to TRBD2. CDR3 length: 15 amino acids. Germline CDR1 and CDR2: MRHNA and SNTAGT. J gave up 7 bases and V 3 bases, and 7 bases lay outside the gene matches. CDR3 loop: CASSEWLAGRNEQFF. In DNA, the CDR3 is TGTGCCAGCAGTGAATGGCTAGCGGGAAGGAATGAGCAGTTCTTC.

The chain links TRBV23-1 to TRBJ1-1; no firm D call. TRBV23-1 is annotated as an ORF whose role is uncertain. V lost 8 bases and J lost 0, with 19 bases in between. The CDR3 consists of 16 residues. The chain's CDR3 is CASLPRSPKMNTEAFF. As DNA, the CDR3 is TGCGCCAGCTTACCCAGGAGCCCCAAGATGAACACTGAAGCTTTCTTT.

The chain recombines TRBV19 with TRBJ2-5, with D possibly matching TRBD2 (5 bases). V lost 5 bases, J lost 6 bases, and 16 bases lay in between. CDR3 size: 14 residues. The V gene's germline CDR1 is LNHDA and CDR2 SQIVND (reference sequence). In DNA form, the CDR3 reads TGTGCCAGTAGTCCGGGATTCCCTGGGCAGACCCAGTACTTC. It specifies CASSPGFPGQTQYF.

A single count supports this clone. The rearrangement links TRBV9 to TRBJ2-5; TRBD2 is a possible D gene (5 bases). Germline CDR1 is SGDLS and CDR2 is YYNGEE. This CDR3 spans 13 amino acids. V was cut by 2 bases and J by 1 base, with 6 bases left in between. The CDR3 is CASSVRGQETQYF. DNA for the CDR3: TGTGCCAGCAGCGTTCGGGGCCAAGAGACCCAGTACTTC.

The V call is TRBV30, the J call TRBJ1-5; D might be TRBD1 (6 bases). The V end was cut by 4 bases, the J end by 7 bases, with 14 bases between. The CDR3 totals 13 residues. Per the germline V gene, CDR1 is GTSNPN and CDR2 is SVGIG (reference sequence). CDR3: CAWTTGLEQPQHF. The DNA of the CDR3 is TGTGCCTGGACGACAGGATTGGAACAGCCCCAGCATTTT.

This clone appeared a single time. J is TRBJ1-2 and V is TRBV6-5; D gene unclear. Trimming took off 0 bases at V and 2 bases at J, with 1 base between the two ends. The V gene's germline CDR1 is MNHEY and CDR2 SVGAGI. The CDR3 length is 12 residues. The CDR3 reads CASSYSNYGYTF. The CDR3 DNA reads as TGTGCCAGCAGTTACTCGAACTATGGCTACACCTTC.

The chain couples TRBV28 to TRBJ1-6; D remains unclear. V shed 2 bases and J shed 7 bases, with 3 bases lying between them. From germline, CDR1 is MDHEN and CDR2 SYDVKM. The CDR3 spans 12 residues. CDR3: CASSLRNSPLHF. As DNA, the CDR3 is TGTGCCAGCAGTTTACGGAATTCACCCCTCCACTTT.

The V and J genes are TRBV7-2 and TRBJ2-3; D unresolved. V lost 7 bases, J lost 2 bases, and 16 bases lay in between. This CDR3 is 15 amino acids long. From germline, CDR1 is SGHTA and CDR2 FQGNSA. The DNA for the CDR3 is TGTGCCAGCACATTATCTCCCGGCGACACAGATACGCAGTATTTT. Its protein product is CASTLSPGDTDTQYF.

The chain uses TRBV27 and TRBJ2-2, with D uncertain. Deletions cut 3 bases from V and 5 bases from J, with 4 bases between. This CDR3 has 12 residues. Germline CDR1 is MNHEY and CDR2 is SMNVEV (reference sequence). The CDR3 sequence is CASSFPTGELFF. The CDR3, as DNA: TGTGCCAGCAGTTTCCCAACCGGGGAGCTGTTTTTT.

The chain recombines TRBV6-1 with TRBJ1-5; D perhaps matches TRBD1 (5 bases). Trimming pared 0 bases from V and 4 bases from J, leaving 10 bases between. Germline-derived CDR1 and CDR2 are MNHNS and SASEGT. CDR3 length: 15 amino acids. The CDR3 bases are TGTGCCAGCAGTGAAGCGGCAGGGTGGAATCAGCCCCAGCATTTT. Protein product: CASSEAAGWNQPQHF.

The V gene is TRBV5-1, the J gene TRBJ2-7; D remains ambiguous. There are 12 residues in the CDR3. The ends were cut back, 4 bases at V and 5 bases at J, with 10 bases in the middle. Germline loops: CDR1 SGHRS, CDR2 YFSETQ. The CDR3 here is CASSKTKNEQYF. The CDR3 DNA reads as TGCGCCAGCAGCAAAACAAAGAACGAGCAGTACTTC.

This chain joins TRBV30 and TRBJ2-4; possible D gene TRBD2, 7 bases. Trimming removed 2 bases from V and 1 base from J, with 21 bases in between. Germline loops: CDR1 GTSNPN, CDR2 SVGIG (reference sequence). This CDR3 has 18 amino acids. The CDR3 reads CAWSHFVGGGLAKNIQYF. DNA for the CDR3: TGTGCCTGGAGTCACTTCGTGGGGGGGGGCCTTGCCAAAAACATTCAGTACTTC.

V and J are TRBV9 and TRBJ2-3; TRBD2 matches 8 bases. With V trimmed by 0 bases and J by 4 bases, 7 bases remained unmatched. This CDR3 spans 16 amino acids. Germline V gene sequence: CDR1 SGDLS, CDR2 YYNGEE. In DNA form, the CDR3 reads TGTGCCAGCAGCGTAGGGGTAGCGGGACTGGCAGATACGCAGTATTTT. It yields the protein CASSVGVAGLADTQYF.

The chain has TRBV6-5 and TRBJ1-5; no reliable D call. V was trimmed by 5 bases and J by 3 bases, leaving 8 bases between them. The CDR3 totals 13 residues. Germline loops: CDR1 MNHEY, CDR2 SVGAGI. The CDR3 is CASSRGPNQPQHF. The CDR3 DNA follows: TGTGCCAGCAGTCGAGGGCCCAATCAGCCCCAGCATTTT.

CDR3 bases: TGCGCCAGCAGCCCGGGGACTAGCGGGAATCTGGAGACCCAGTACTTC. Its protein is CASSPGTSGNLETQYF. J is TRBJ2-5 and V is TRBV5-1; 13 bases align to TRBD2. Germline CDR1 and CDR2: SGHRS and YFSETQ. Trimming cost V 4 bases and J 5 bases; bases outside gene matches: 8. The CDR3 is made up of 16 amino acids.

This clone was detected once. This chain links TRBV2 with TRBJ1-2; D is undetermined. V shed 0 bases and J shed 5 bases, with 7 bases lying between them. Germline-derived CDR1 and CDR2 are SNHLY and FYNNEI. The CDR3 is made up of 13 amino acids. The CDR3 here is CASSEAVSYGYTF. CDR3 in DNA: TGTGCCAGCAGTGAAGCGGTCTCGTATGGCTACACCTTC.

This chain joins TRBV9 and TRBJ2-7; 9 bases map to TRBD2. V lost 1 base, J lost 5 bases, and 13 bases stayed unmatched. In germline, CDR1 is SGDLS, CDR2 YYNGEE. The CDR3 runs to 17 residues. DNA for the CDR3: TGTGCCAGCAGCGTAAGTCCAGCGGGAGGAGGAGGCAACGAGCAGTACTTC. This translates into CASSVSPAGGGGNEQYF.

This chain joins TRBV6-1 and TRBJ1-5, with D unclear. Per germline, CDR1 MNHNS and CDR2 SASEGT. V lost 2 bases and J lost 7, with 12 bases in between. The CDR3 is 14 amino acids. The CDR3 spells CASSESGVGQPQHF. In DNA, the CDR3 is TGTGCCAGCAGTGAATCTGGGGTGGGCCAGCCCCAGCATTTT.